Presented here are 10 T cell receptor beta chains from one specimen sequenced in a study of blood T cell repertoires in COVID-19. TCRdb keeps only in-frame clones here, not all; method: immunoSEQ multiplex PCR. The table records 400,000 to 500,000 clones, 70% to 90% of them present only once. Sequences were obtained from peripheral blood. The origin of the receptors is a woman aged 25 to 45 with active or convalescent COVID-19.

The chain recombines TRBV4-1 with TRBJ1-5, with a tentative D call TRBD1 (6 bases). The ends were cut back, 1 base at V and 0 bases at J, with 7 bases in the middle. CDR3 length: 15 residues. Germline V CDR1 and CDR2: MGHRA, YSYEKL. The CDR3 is CASSQGQDSNQPQHF. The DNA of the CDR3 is TGCGCCAGCAGCCAAGGACAGGATAGCAATCAGCCCCAGCATTTT.

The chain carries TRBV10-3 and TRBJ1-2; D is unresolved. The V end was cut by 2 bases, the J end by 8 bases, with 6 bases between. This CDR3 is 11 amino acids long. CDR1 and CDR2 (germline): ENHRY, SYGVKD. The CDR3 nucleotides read TGTGCCATCAGTGAGGGCGGCGGCTACACCTTC. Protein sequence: CAISEGGGYTF.

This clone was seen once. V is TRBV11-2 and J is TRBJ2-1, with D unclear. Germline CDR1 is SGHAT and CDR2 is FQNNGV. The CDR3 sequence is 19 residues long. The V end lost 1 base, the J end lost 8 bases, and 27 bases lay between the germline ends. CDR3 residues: CASSLGQIQWYVVRDEQFF. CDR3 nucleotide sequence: TGTGCCAGCAGCTTAGGGCAAATCCAGTGGTATGTAGTTCGGGATGAGCAGTTCTTC.

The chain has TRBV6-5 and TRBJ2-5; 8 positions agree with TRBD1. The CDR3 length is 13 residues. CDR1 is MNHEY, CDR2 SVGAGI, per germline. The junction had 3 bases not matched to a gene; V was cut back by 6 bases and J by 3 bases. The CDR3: CASRMTGEETQYF. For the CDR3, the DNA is TGTGCCAGCAGGATGACAGGGGAAGAGACCCAGTACTTC.

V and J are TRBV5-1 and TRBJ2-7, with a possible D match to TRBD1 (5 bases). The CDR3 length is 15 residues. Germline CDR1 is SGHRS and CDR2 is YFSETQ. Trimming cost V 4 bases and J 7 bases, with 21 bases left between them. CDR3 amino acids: CASSPPGRALREQYF. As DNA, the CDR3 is TGCGCCAGCAGCCCCCCGGGCAGGGCTTTGAGGGAGCAGTACTTC.

The CDR3: CASSLAGEGVETQYF. The CDR3 DNA follows: TGCGCCAGCAGCTTAGCGGGAGAGGGGGTGGAGACCCAGTACTTC. The chain combines TRBV5-1 with TRBJ2-5; 8 bases map to TRBD2. Germline V gene sequence: CDR1 SGHRS, CDR2 YFSETQ. Losses at the gene ends were 2 bases for V and 5 bases for J; bases not matched to a gene: 8. This CDR3 comprises 15 residues.

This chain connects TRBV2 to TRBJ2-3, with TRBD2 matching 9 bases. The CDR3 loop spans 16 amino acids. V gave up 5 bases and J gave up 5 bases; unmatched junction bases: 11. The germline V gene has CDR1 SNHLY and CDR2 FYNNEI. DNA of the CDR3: TGTGCCAGCAGTCCAACGGGCGGGGGGGCCGGAGATACGCAGTATTTT. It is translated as CASSPTGGGAGDTQYF.

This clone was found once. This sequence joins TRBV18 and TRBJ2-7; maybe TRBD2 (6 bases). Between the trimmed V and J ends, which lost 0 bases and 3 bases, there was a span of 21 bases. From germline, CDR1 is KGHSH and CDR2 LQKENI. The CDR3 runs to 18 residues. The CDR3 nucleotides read TGTGCCAGCTCACCACCAATTCACCAGCGGGCTTCGTTCTACGAGCAGTACTTC. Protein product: CASSPPIHQRASFYEQYF. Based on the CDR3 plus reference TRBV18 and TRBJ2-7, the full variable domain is NAGVMQNPRHLVRRRGQEARLRCSPMKGHSHVYWYRQLPEEGLKFMVYLQKENIIDESGMPKERFSAEFPKEGPSILRIQQVVRGDSAAYFCASSPPIHQRASFYEQYFGPGTRLTVT.

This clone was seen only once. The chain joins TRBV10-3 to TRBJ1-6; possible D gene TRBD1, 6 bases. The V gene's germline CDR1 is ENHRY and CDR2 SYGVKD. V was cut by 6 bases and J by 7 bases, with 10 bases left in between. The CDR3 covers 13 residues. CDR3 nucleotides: TGTGCCATCAGGGGGACATGGAATTCACCCCTCCACTTT. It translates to CAIRGTWNSPLHF.

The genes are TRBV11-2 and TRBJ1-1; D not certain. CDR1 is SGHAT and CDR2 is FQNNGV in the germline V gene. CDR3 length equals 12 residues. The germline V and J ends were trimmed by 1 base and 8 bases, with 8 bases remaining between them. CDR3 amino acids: CASSLGTPEAFF. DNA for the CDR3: TGTGCCAGCAGCTTAGGGACTCCAGAAGCTTTCTTT.